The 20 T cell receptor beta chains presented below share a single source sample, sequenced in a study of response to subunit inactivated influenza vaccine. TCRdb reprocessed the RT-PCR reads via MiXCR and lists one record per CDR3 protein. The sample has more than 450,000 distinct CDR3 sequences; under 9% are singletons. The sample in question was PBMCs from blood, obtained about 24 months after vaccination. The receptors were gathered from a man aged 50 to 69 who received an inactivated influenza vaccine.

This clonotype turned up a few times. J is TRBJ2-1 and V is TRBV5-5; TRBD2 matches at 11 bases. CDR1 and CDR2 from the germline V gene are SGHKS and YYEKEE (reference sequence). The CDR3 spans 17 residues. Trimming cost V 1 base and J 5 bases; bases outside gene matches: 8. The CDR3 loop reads CASSLKGTSGLHNEQFF. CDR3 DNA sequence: TGTGCCAGCAGCTTGAAGGGGACTAGCGGTCTCCACAATGAGCAGTTCTTC.

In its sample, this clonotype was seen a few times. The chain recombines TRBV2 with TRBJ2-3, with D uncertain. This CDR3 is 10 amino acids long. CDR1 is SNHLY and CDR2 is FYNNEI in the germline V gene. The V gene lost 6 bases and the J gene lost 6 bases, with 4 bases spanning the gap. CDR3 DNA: TGTGCCAGCAGGTCGGATACGCAGTATTTT. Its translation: CASRSDTQYF.

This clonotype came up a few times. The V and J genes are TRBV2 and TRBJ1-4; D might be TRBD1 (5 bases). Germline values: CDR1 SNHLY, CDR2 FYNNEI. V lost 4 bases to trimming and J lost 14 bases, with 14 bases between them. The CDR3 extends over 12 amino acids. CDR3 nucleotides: TGTGCCAGCAGTGTAGGGGCCGAGGGGCTGTTTTTT. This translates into CASSVGAEGLFF. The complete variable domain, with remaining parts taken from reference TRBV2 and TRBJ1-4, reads EPEVTQTPSHQVTQMGQEVILRCVPISNHLYFYWYRQILGQKVEFLVSFYNNEISEKSEIFDDQFSVERPDGSNFTLKIRSTKLEDSAMYFCASSVGAEGLFFGSGTQLSVL.

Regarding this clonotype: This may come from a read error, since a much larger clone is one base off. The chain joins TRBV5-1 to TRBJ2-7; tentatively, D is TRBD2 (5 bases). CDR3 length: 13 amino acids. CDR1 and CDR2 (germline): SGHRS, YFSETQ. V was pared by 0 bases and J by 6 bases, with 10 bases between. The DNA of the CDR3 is TGCGCCAGCAGCTTGGCCTACACTAGCGAGCAGTACTTC. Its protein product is CASSLAYTSEQYF.

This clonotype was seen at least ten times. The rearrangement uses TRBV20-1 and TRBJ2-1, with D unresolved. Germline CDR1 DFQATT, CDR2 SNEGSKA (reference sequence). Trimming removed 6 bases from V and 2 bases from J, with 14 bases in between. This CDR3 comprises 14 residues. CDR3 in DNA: TGCAGTGCGTCGAGCGTTAGAACCTACAATGAGCAGTTCTTC. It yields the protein CSASSVRTYNEQFF.

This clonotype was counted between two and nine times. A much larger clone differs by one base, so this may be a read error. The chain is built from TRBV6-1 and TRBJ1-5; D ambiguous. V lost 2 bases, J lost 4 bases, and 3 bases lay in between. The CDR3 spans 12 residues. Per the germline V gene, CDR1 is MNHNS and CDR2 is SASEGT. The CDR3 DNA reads TGTGCCAGCAGTGAATGGAATCAGCCCCAGCATTTT. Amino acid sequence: CASSEWNQPQHF.

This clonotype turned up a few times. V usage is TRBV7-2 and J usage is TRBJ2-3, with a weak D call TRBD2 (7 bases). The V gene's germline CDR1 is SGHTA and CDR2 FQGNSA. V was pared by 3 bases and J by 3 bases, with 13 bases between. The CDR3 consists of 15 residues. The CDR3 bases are TGTGCCAGCAGCTTTGTAGGGAGGGGGACAGATACGCAGTATTTT. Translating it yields CASSFVGRGTDTQYF.

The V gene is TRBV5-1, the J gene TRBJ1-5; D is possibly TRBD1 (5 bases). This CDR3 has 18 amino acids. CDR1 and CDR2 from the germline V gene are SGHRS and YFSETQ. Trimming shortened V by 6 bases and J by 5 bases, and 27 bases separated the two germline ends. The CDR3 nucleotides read TGCGCCAGCATAATCGTTATGGGGGGAGGCCAGAGACATCAGCCCCAGCATTTT. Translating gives CASIIVMGGGQRHQPQHF.

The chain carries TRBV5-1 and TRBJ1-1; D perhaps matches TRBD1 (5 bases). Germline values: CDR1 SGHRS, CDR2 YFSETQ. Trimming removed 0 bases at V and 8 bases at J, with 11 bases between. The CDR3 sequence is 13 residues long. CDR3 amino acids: CASSLDRPQEAFF. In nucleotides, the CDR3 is TGCGCCAGCAGCTTGGACAGGCCCCAAGAAGCTTTCTTT.

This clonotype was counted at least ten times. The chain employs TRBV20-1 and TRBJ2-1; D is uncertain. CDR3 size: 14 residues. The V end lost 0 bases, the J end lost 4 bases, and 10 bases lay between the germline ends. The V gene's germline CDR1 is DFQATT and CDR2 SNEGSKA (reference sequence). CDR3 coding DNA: TGCAGTGCTAGAGATCGACAAATTTACAATGAGCAGTTCTTC. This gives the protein CSARDRQIYNEQFF.

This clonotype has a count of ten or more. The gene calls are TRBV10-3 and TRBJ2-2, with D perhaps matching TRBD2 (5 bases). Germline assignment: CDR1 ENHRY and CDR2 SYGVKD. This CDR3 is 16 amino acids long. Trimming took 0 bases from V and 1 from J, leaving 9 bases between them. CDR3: CAISESGNQNTGELFF. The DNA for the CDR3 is TGTGCCATCAGTGAGTCCGGGAACCAGAACACCGGGGAGCTGTTTTTT.

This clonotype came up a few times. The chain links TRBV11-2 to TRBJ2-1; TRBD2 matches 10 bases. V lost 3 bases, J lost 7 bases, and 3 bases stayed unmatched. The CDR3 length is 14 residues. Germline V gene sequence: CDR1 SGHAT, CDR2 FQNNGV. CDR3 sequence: CASSFSSGGNEQFF. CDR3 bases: TGTGCCAGCAGCTTTTCTAGCGGGGGTAATGAGCAGTTCTTC.

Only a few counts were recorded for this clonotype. In nucleotides, the CDR3 is TGCAGTGCCAAGGCGCCTTCCCACTCCTACAATGAGCAGTTCTTC. Translated: CSAKAPSHSYNEQFF. The chain carries TRBV20-1 and TRBJ2-1, with D uncertain. Germline V gives CDR1 DFQATT, CDR2 SNEGSKA (reference sequence). The CDR3 is 15 amino acids. With 6 bases removed from V and 0 bases from J, the gap between germline ends came to 15 bases.

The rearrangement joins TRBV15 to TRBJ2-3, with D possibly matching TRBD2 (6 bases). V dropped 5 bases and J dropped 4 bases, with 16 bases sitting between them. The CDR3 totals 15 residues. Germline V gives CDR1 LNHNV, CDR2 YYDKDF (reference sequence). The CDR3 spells CATSPGGAVADTQYF. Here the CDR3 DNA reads TGTGCCACCAGCCCAGGCGGGGCGGTGGCAGATACGCAGTATTTT.

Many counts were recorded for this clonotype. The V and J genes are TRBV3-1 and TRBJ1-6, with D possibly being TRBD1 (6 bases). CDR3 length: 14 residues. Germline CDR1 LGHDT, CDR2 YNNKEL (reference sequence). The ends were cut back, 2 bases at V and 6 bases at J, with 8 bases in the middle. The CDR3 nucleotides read TGTGCCAGCAGCCAACTACAGGGTAATTCACCCCTCCACTTT. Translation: CASSQLQGNSPLHF.

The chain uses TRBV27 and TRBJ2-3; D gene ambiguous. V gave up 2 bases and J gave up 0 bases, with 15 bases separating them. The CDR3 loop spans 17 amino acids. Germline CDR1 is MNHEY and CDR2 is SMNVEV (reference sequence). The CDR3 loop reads CASSLRRRRASTDTQYF. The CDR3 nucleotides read TGTGCCAGCAGTTTACGGCGACGACGGGCTAGCACAGATACGCAGTATTTT.

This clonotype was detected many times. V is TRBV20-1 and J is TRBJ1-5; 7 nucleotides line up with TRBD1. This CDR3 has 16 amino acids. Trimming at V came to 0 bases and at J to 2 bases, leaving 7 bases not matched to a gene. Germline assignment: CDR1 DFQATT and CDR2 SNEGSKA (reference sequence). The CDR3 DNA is TGCAGTGCTAGAGATGGGGCAGGGGGGCGCAATCAGCCCCAGCATTTT. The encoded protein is CSARDGAGGRNQPQHF.

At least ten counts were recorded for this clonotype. The CDR3 sequence is CASSQTGESAQHF. In DNA form, the CDR3 reads TGTGCCAGCAGCCAGACTGGGGAATCAGCCCAGCATTTT. The rearrangement joins TRBV7-9 to TRBJ1-5; D is undetermined. The V and J ends lost 5 bases and 11 bases respectively, with 16 bases between them. Germline V gene sequence: CDR1 SEHNR, CDR2 FQNEAQ (reference sequence). This CDR3 is 13 amino acids long.

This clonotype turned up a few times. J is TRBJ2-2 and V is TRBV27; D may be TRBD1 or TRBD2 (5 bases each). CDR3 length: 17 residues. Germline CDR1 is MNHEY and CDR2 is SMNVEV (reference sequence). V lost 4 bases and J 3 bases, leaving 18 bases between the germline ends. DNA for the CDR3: TGTGCCAGCAGTTGGGGGAGTGACACACTCTACACCGGGGAGCTGTTTTTT. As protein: CASSWGSDTLYTGELFF.

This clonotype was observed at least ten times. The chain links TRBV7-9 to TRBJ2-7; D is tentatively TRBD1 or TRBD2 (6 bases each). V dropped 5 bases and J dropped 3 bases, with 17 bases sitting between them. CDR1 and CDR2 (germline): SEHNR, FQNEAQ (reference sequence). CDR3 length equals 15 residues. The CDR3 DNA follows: TGTGCCAGCAGCCCAGCACACAGGGAGGTCTACGAGCAGTACTTC. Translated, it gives CASSPAHREVYEQYF. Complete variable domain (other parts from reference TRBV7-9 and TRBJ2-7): DTGVSQNPRHKITKRGQNVTFRCDPISEHNRLYWYRQTLGQGPEFLTYFQNEAQLEKSRLLSDRFSAERPKGSFSTLEIQRTEQGDSAMYLCASSPAHREVYEQYFGPGTRLTVT.